Following are 13 T cell receptor beta chains from one sample sequenced in a study of T cell responses to AZD1222 COVID-19 vaccine. TCRdb's copy holds only in-frame clones and misses some; the assay was immunoSEQ multiplex PCR. The table has 52,000 or so clones, more than 70% seen once. This specimen was peripheral blood, taken on day 0 of MenACWY control vaccination. The receptors were sampled from an adult in good health.

The chain combines TRBV4-3 with TRBJ1-2; no definite D call. The germline V gene has CDR1 LGHNA and CDR2 YSLEER. The CDR3 extends over 17 amino acids. With 0 bases removed from V and 1 base from J, the gap between germline ends came to 15 bases. In nucleotides, the CDR3 is TGCGCCAGCAGCCAAGATCCGAGCCCCTCTTTTAACTATGGCTACACCTTC. The encoded protein is CASSQDPSPSFNYGYTF.

The CDR3 spells CAWSGGQAMGEQFF. Written as DNA, the CDR3 is TGTGCCTGGAGTGGAGGACAGGCGATGGGGGAGCAGTTCTTC. This chain links TRBV30 with TRBJ2-1; 7 nucleotides line up with TRBD1. The germline CDR1 and CDR2 sequences are GTSNPN and SVGIG (reference sequence). With V trimmed by 1 base and J by 10 bases, 10 bases remained unmatched. The CDR3 spans 14 residues. Together with reference TRBV30 and TRBJ2-1, the CDR3 gives the full variable domain: SQTIHQWPATLVQPVGSPLSLECTVEGTSNPNLYWYRQAAGRGLQLLFYSVGIGQISSEVPQNLSASRPQDRQFILSSKKLLLSDSGFYLCAWSGGQAMGEQFFGPGTRLTVL.

The chain has TRBV24-1 and TRBJ1-3; 10 bases match TRBD1. This CDR3 has 14 amino acids. The germline gives CDR1 KGHDR, CDR2 SFDVKD. Losses at the gene ends were 7 bases for V and 3 bases for J; bases not matched to a gene: 2. The DNA of the CDR3 is TGTGCCACCAGCGGGGACAGGGGTGGAAACACCATATATTTT. Amino acid sequence: CATSGDRGGNTIYF.

This sequence joins TRBV7-9 and TRBJ1-1; D unclear. The germline V gene encodes CDR1 SEHNR and CDR2 FQNEAQ (reference sequence). Trimming pared 4 bases from V and 5 bases from J, leaving 8 bases between. The CDR3 is made up of 12 amino acids. The DNA of the CDR3 is TGTGCCAGCAGCTCACCCCGGACTGAAGCTTTCTTT. This sequence encodes CASSSPRTEAFF.

The chain carries TRBV30 and TRBJ1-1, with D tentatively TRBD1 (5 bases). The CDR3 extends over 13 amino acids. From germline, CDR1 is GTSNPN and CDR2 SVGIG (reference sequence). The V and J ends lost 3 bases and 1 base respectively, with 9 bases between them. The CDR3 loop is CAWSGTANTEAFF. In DNA form, the CDR3 reads TGTGCCTGGAGCGGGACGGCGAACACTGAAGCTTTCTTT.

The gene calls are TRBV28 and TRBJ2-4, with 9 bases fitting TRBD1. This CDR3 region has 13 residues. Germline V gene lookup returns CDR1 MDHEN and CDR2 SYDVKM. J was trimmed by 8 bases and V by 3 bases; bases with no gene match: 2. CDR3 amino acids: CASSLGTGYIQYF. CDR3 sequence (DNA): TGTGCCAGCAGTTTGGGGACAGGGTACATTCAGTACTTC.

This clone occurred once. V is TRBV11-2 and J is TRBJ1-1, with 7 positions matching TRBD1. The CDR3 has 18 residues. The germline CDR1 and CDR2 sequences are SGHAT and FQNNGV. V dropped 1 base and J dropped 1; count of bases not matched to a gene: 12. The CDR3 DNA reads TGTGCCAGCAGCTTAGTAGGACAGGCGTGGAGGAGGAACACTGAAGCTTTCTTT. Its translation: CASSLVGQAWRRNTEAFF.

V usage is TRBV11-3 and J usage is TRBJ2-3, with 8 bases identical to TRBD1. Losses at the gene ends were 3 bases for V and 6 bases for J; bases not matched to a gene: 8. CDR3 length: 15 amino acids. Per the germline V gene, CDR1 is SGHNT and CDR2 is YENEEA. The CDR3 loop is CASSFGGQVPDTQYF. The CDR3 DNA sequence: TGTGCCAGCAGCTTCGGGGGACAGGTACCGGATACGCAGTATTTT.

V gene TRBV4-3 combines with J gene TRBJ2-5; TRBD1 is a possible D gene (6 bases). Per germline, CDR1 LGHNA and CDR2 YSLEER. V lost 4 bases to trimming and J lost 4 bases, with 13 bases between them. The CDR3 runs 14 residues. CDR3 bases: TGCGCCAGCAGCCCAGGGGTAGGGGTAGAGACCCAGTACTTC. It encodes CASSPGVGVETQYF.

This chain connects TRBV6-2 or TRBV6-3 to TRBJ2-7; D is uncertain. The CDR3 spans 12 residues. Germline loops: CDR1 MNHEY, CDR2 SVGEGT. Trimming left V 2 bases short and J 6 bases short, with 8 bases between. The CDR3 nucleotides are TGTGCCAGCAGTTACGAGGCCGTCGAGCAGTACTTC. It specifies CASSYEAVEQYF.

The rearrangement links TRBV7-2 to TRBJ1-1; D unresolved. Trimming took 5 bases from V and 3 from J, leaving 13 bases between them. The length of the CDR3 is 14 residues. Germline V gene data show CDR1 as SGHTA and CDR2 as FQGNSA. This CDR3 reads CASSLGSWDTEAFF. CDR3 coding DNA: TGTGCCAGCAGCCTTGGCTCTTGGGACACTGAAGCTTTCTTT.

This chain connects TRBV5-6 to TRBJ1-6, with 7 bases matching TRBD1. The CDR3 covers 17 residues. CDR1 SGHDT and CDR2 YYEEEE come from the germline V gene. V trimming: 4 bases; J trimming: 1 base; junction bases outside the gene matches: 8. This CDR3 reads CASSPGYRGSYNSPLHF. The DNA for the CDR3 is TGTGCCAGCAGCCCGGGTTACAGGGGTTCCTATAATTCACCCCTCCACTTT.

This clone has only one observation. The CDR3, as DNA: TGTGCCAGCAGACTGATTGGGAGGGCATACGAGCAGTACTTC. This encodes CASRLIGRAYEQYF. This chain uses TRBV7-9 with TRBJ2-7; 7 bases match TRBD2. The CDR3 is 14 amino acids. V lost 6 bases to trimming and J lost 4 bases; unmatched junction nucleotides: 9. CDR1 is SEHNR, CDR2 FQNEAQ, per germline (reference sequence).